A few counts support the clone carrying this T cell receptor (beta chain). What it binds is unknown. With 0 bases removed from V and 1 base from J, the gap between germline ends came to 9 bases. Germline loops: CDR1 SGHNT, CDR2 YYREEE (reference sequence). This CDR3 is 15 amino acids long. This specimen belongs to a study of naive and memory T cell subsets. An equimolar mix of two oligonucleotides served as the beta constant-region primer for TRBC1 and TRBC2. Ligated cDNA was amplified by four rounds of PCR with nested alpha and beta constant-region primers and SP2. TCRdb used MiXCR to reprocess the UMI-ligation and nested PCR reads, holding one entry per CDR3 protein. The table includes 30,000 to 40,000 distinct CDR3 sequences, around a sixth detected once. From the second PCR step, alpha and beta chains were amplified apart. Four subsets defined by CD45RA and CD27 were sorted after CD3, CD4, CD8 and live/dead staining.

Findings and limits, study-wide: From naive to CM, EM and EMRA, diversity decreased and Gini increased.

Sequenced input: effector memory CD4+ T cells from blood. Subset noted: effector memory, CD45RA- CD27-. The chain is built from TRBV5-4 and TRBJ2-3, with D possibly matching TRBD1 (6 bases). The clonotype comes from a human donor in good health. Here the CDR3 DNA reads TGTGCCAGCAGCTTGGATCAGGGGCGCACAGATACGCAGTATTTT. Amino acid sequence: CASSLDQGRTDTQYF.